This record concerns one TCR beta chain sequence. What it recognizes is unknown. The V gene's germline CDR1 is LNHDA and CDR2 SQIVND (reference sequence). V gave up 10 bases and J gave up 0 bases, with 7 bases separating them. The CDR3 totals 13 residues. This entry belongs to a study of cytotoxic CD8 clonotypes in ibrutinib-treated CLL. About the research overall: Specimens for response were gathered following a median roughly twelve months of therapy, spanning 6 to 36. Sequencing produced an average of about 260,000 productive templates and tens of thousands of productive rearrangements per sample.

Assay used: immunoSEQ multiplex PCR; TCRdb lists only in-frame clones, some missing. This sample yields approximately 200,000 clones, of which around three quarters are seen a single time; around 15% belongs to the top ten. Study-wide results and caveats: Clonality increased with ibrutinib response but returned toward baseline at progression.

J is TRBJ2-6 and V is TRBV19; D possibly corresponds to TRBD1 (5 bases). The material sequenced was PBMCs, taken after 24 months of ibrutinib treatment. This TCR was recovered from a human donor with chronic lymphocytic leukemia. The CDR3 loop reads CAKRGSGANVLTF. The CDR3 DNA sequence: TGTGCCAAAAGGGGCTCTGGGGCCAACGTCCTGACTTTC. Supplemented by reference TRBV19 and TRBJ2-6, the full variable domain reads DGGITQSPKYLFRKEGQNVTLSCEQNLNHDAMYWYRQDPGQGLRLIYYSQIVNDFQKGDIAEGYSVSREKKESFPLTVTSAQKNPTAFYLCAKRGSGANVLTFGAGSRLTVL.